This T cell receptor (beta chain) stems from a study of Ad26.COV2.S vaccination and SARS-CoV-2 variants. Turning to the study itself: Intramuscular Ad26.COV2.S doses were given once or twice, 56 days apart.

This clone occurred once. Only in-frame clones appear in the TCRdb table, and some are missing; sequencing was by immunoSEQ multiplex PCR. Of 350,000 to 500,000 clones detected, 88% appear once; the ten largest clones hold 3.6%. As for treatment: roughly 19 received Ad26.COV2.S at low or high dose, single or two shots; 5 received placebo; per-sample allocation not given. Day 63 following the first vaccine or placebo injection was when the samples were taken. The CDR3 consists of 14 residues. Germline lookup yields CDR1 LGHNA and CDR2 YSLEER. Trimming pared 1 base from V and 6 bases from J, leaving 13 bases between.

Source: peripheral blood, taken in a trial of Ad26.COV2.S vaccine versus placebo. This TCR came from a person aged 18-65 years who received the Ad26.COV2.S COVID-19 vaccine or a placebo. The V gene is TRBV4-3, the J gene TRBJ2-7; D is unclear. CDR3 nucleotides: TGCGCCAGCAGCCAAGGGACCGACCTCCGCGAGCAGTACTTC. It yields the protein CASSQGTDLREQYF.